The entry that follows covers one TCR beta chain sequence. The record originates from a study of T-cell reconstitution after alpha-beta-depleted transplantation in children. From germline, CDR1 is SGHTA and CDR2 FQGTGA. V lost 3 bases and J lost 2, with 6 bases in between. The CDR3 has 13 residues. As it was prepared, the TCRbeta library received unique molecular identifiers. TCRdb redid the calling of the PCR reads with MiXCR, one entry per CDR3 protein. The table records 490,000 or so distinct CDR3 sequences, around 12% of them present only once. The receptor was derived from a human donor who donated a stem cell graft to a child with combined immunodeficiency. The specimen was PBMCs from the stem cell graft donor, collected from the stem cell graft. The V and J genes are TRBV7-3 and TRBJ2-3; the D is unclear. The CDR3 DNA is TGTGCCAGCAGCTTCCCCCACACAGATACGCAGTATTTT. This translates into CASSFPHTDTQYF.